These T cell receptor beta chains were read from a single sample in a study of CD8+CD57+ T cells in acquired aplastic anemia. TCRdb re-called the reads through MiXCR, storing one row per CDR3 protein. This sample has fewer than 250,000 distinct CDR3 sequences, with 45% to 50% found just once. The sample consisted of sorted CD4+, CD8+, or CD8+CD57+ T cells (not recorded which) from PBMCs. These receptors all stem from a human donor with aplastic anemia. Each CDR3 is given with its conserved first and last residue. The order of the fields is V gene, D gene, clone size, J gene, CDR3 DNA, CDR3 protein. A D gene is named only where the DNA matches it firmly. Some rows have no size entry. The others give once, few or many, or a class for an expanded clone.

>TRBV4-1|NA|NA|TRBJ1-3
TGCGCCAGCAGCTCGACAGCCTCTGGAAACACCATATATTTT
CASSSTASGNTIYF
>TRBV5-4|NA|NA|TRBJ1-6
TGTGCCAGCAGCTTTCAGGAACGGAATTCACCCCTCCACTTT
CASSFQERNSPLHF
>TRBV25-1|NA|once|TRBJ2-7
TGTGCCAGCAGCTTAGACTCCGAGGGGCAGTACTTC
CASSLDSEGQYF
>TRBV12-3/TRBV12-4|NA|NA|TRBJ1-1
TGTGCCAGCAGTCCGGGGGACCCGAACACTGAAGCTTTCTTT
CASSPGDPNTEAFF
>TRBV2|NA|NA|TRBJ2-1
TGTGCCAGCAGTGAAGCAGGCTACAATGAGCAGTTCTTC
CASSEAGYNEQFF
>TRBV25-1|TRBD2|NA|TRBJ2-6
TGTGCCAGCAGTAGTCTAGCGGGAGGAAGTGGGGCCAACGTCCTGACTTTC
CASSSLAGGSGANVLTF
>TRBV9|TRBD1|NA|TRBJ1-5
TGTGCCAGCAGCCCGAGGACAGGGGGAGGGAATCAGCCCCAGCATTTT
CASSPRTGGGNQPQHF
>TRBV15|NA|NA|TRBJ2-3
TGTGCCACCAGCAGAGAGATGAGGACAGATACGCAGTATTTT
CATSREMRTDTQYF
>TRBV20-1|NA|once|TRBJ2-5
TGCAGTGCTAGAGTTGCGGAGACCCAGTACTTC
CSARVAETQYF
>TRBV29-1|TRBD1|many|TRBJ1-1
TGCAGTGATATGGACAGGGTGAACACTGAAGCTTTCTTT
CSDMDRVNTEAFF
>TRBV15|NA|NA|TRBJ2-6
TGTGCCACCAGCAGAGATGGTGGAGGCAACGTCCTGACTTTC
CATSRDGGGNVLTF
>TRBV9|NA|many|TRBJ1-1
TGTGCCAGCAGCGTAGTTCCAGGGGACTACACTGAAGCTTTCTTT
CASSVVPGDYTEAFF
>TRBV12-3/TRBV12-4|NA|many|TRBJ2-7
TGTGCCAGCAGTCCCCGGGGGGCCAACTACGAGCAGTACTTC
CASSPRGANYEQYF
>TRBV7-9|NA|many|TRBJ2-7
TGTGCCAGCAGGCCTACGAGGGGCTCCTACGAGCAGTACTTC
CASRPTRGSYEQYF
>TRBV7-2|NA|NA|TRBJ2-2
TGTGCCAGCAGTTACACCTCGAACACCGGGGAGCTGTTTTTT
CASSYTSNTGELFF
>TRBV20-1|TRBD2|NA|TRBJ2-2
TGCAGTGCTAGGTTGCGGGAGGCCCAGTCGTGGGAGCTGTTTTTT
CSARLREAQSWELFF
>TRBV5-5|NA|many|TRBJ2-7
TGTGCCAGCAGCCCACCTAGCTACGAGCAGTACTTC
CASSPPSYEQYF
>TRBV24-1|NA|many|TRBJ1-1
TGTGCCACCCGCAATGGTAACACTGAAGCTTTCTTT
CATRNGNTEAFF
>TRBV10-3|NA|many|TRBJ2-3
TGTGCCATCAGTAGACAGTACACAGATACGCAGTATTTT
CAISRQYTDTQYF
>TRBV19|NA|many|TRBJ2-7
TGTGCCAGTAGTTGGCAGGGCGACTACGAGCAGTACTTC
CASSWQGDYEQYF
>TRBV7-3|TRBD1|many|TRBJ1-2
TGTGCCAGCAGCCCCGACAGGGGCCATGGCTACACCTTC
CASSPDRGHGYTF
>TRBV4-2|TRBD2|once|TRBJ2-7
TGTGCCAGCAGCCCACTAGCGGGAGCATACGAGCAGTACTTC
CASSPLAGAYEQYF
>TRBV9|TRBD2|many|TRBJ2-1
TGTGCCAGCAGCGTAGGTAGCGGGGGGTACCCTTACAATGAGCAGTTCTTC
CASSVGSGGYPYNEQFF
>TRBV7-9|TRBD2|NA|TRBJ2-7
TGTGCCAGTAGTGTTCCAAGGACTAGCGGGGGGCCCGGGTACGAGCAGTACTTC
CASSVPRTSGGPGYEQYF
>TRBV7-9|NA|many|TRBJ1-2
TGTGCCAGCGCAAGGCCCCCTGGTAGGGCAAGTAGGGGCTACACCTTC
CASARPPGRASRGYTF
>TRBV4-1|NA|few|TRBJ2-7
TGCGCCAGCAGCCCCCGACTTAACTACGAGCAGTACTTC
CASSPRLNYEQYF
>TRBV6-1|NA|few|TRBJ1-3
TGTGCCAGCAGGGTAAGACGGGATCTCTCTGGAAACACCATATATTTT
CASRVRRDLSGNTIYF
>TRBV10-3|TRBD1|many|TRBJ2-3
TGTGCCATCAGGAAGACAGGGAGCACAGATACGCAGTATTTT
CAIRKTGSTDTQYF
>TRBV11-2|NA|NA|TRBJ1-2
TGTGCCAGCAGCCCTAACAGGGACCATGGCTACACCTTC
CASSPNRDHGYTF
>TRBV27|TRBD1|NA|TRBJ1-5
TGTGCCAGCAGCCTGGGACAGGGGAGTGGTCAGCCCCAGCATTTT
CASSLGQGSGQPQHF
>TRBV25-1|TRBD1|many|TRBJ1-5
TGTGCCAGCAGTGAGACAGGGGGCGCAGGAAAGCCCCAGCATTTT
CASSETGGAGKPQHF
>TRBV4-1|TRBD2|NA|TRBJ2-3
TGCGCCAGCAGCCAAATTCCTAGCGGGTATTTTCTTAGCACAGATACGCAGTATTTT
CASSQIPSGYFLSTDTQYF
>TRBV20-1|NA|NA|TRBJ1-2
TGCAGTGCTAGAGATGGGGCAGGGGCCTACACCTTC
CSARDGAGAYTF
>TRBV2|TRBD1|few|TRBJ1-2
TGTGCCAGCAATTCGGACAGGGGACGGCGCGGCTACACCTTC
CASNSDRGRRGYTF
>TRBV27|NA|NA|TRBJ2-7
TGTGCCAGCACGTCGGGGTCCCACGAGCAGTACTTC
CASTSGSHEQYF
>TRBV20-1|TRBD2|NA|TRBJ2-1
TGCGGGGGGGCACTAGCGGGGGCGTACAATGAGCAGTTCTTC
CGGALAGAYNEQFF
>TRBV7-9|TRBD1|NA|TRBJ2-3
TGTGCCAGCTCAGGGGGCAAGTTCCGGGACACGAACACAGATACGCAGTATTTT
CASSGGKFRDTNTDTQYF
>TRBV29-1|NA|NA|TRBJ1-3
TGCAGCGCCCGACTCGACCCGTACTCTGGAAACACCATATATTTT
CSARLDPYSGNTIYF
>TRBV7-9|NA|NA|TRBJ1-2
TGTGCCAGCAGCCCGGGTGCTCCCTATGGCTACACCTTC
CASSPGAPYGYTF
>TRBV6-4|NA|NA|TRBJ2-7
TGTGCCAGCAGTGAGAGGGGTGACACCGGGGAGCAGTACTTC
CASSERGDTGEQYF
>TRBV9|NA|many|TRBJ2-1
TGTGCCAGCAGCGGAGGATCCCATAACGGGAGCACCTACAATGAGCAGTTCTTC
CASSGGSHNGSTYNEQFF
>TRBV9|TRBD1|few|TRBJ2-1
TGTGCCAGCAGCGCTAGACAGGGGGAATACGATGAGCAGTTCTTC
CASSARQGEYDEQFF